These 11 T cell receptor beta chains were all obtained from the same sample, sequenced in a study of T cell responses to AZD1222 COVID-19 vaccine. The table came from immunoSEQ multiplex PCR; TCRdb's copy has only in-frame clones and leaves some out. The data hold roughly 160,000 clones, with roughly 90% observed a single time. The source was peripheral blood, collected 28 days after the second AZD1222 dose. These receptors originate from an adult who received the AZD1222 COVID-19 vaccine.

This clone was observed a handful of times. The CDR3 sequence is CASRSTEVNEKLFF. CDR3 coding DNA: TGCGCCAGCAGAAGTACAGAGGTTAATGAAAAACTGTTTTTT. The chain is built from TRBV5-1 and TRBJ1-4; unclear D gene. Germline V gives CDR1 SGHRS, CDR2 YFSETQ. Trimming took off 5 bases at V and 4 bases at J, with 12 bases between the two ends. This CDR3 comprises 14 residues.

The chain joins TRBV6-2 or TRBV6-3 to TRBJ2-5; D not resolved. V was clipped by 6 bases and J by 4 bases, with 24 bases between them. CDR1 MNHEY and CDR2 SVGEGT come from the germline V gene. The length of the CDR3 is 17 residues. The CDR3 spells CASSHEAQRWEIETQYF. CDR3 in DNA: TGTGCCAGCAGCCACGAAGCACAGAGGTGGGAAATAGAGACCCAGTACTTC.

The rearrangement uses TRBV10-3 and TRBJ2-6; 11 bases agree with TRBD1. This CDR3 is 18 amino acids long. Germline CDR1 ENHRY, CDR2 SYGVKD. J was trimmed by 1 base and V by 5 bases; bases with no gene match: 7. The CDR3 sequence: CAISSGQGASSGANVLTF. CDR3 nucleotides: TGTGCCATCAGTAGCGGACAGGGGGCTTCGTCTGGGGCCAACGTCCTGACTTTC.

The gene calls are TRBV5-1 and TRBJ2-7; no firm D call. Germline V gene lookup returns CDR1 SGHRS and CDR2 YFSETQ. CDR3 length: 12 residues. Trimming removed 5 bases at V and 1 base at J, with 7 bases between. CDR3 sequence (DNA): TGCGCCAGCAGTTCATCATCCTACGAGCAGTACTTC. This sequence encodes CASSSSSYEQYF.

The chain has TRBV7-2 and TRBJ2-1; D ambiguous. Germline assignment: CDR1 SGHTA and CDR2 FQGNSA. V was cut by 5 bases and J by 4 bases, with 18 bases left in between. The CDR3 is 16 amino acids. The CDR3 DNA follows: TGTGCCAGCAGCACCTCTGGGCCTAACACTTACAATGAGCAGTTCTTC. Its translation is CASSTSGPNTYNEQFF. Full variable domain (outside the CDR3, taken from reference TRBV7-2 and TRBJ2-1): GAGVSQSPSNKVTEKGKDVELRCDPISGHTALYWYRQSLGQGLEFLIYFQGNSAPDKSGLPSDRFSAERTGGSVSTLTIQRTQQEDSAVYLCASSTSGPNTYNEQFFGPGTRLTVL.

This clone was counted a single time. CDR3 bases: TGTGCCAGCACGCACGAGTTGGGACAGGGATTTTTGTACACTGAAGCTTTCTTT. Its protein product is CASTHELGQGFLYTEAFF. The V gene is TRBV27, the J gene TRBJ1-1, with 9 bases that match TRBD1. Germline V gene data show CDR1 as MNHEY and CDR2 as SMNVEV (reference sequence). The CDR3 has 18 residues. Unmatched junction bases numbered 18, after V lost 7 bases and J lost 3 bases.

The chain combines TRBV19 with TRBJ1-6, with D unclear. The V end was cut by 2 bases, the J end by 6 bases, with 8 bases between. CDR1 is LNHDA and CDR2 is SQIVND in the germline V gene (reference sequence). CDR3 length: 14 amino acids. CDR3 bases: TGTGCCAGTAGTATAAGCCTTTCTAATTCACCCCTCCACTTT. Translating it yields CASSISLSNSPLHF.

This clone was observed a few times. The chain employs TRBV7-9 and TRBJ1-2, with 7 bases aligning to TRBD1. The V and J ends lost 2 bases and 9 bases, in that order; junction bases with no gene match: 6. The CDR3 loop spans 13 amino acids. Germline loops: CDR1 SEHNR, CDR2 FQNEAQ (reference sequence). CDR3 region: CASSLPNRGRYTF. The CDR3 bases are TGTGCCAGCAGCTTACCCAACAGGGGCCGCTACACCTTC.

The chain couples TRBV4-3 to TRBJ1-3; maybe TRBD1 (5 bases). Trimming pared 0 bases from V and 2 bases from J, leaving 8 bases between. CDR1 is LGHNA, CDR2 YSLEER, per germline. This CDR3 region has 15 residues. CDR3 nucleotide sequence: TGCGCCAGCAGCCAAGACGGGGGGACTGGAAACACCATATATTTT. It encodes CASSQDGGTGNTIYF.

The chain recombines TRBV18 with TRBJ2-3; 8 nucleotides match TRBD1. In germline, CDR1 is KGHSH, CDR2 LQKENI. This CDR3 has 18 residues. V gave up 3 bases and J gave up 6 bases; unmatched junction bases: 17. The CDR3 sequence: CASSPVAPQWDRMDTQYF. In DNA, the CDR3 is TGTGCCAGCTCACCGGTTGCCCCACAGTGGGACAGGATGGATACGCAGTATTTT.

The rearrangement uses TRBV12-5 and TRBJ2-7; no clear D gene. Looked up from germline, CDR1 is LGHNT and CDR2 is FRNRAP. The CDR3 loop spans 11 amino acids. The V end lost 6 bases, the J end lost 3 bases, and 6 bases lay between the germline ends. CDR3 protein: CASGWGYEQYF. CDR3 bases: TGTGCTAGTGGCTGGGGCTACGAGCAGTACTTC.